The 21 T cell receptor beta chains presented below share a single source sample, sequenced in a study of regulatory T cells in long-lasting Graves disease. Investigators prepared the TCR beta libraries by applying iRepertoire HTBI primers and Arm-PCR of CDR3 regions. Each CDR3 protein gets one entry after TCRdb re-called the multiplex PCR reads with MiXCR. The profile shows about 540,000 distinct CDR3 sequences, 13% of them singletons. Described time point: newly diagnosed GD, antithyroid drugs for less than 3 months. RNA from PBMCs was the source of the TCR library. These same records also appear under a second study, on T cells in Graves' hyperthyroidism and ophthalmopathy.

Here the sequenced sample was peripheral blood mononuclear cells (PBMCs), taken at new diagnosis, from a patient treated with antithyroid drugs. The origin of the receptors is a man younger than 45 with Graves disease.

The CDR3 DNA reads as TGTGCCAGCCCATTCCAAGAGACCCAGTACTTC. Protein sequence: CASPFQETQYF. The chain uses TRBV18 and TRBJ2-5; no definite D call. V lost 8 bases and J lost 1, with 5 bases in between. The CDR3 is made up of 11 amino acids. The germline V gene has CDR1 KGHSH and CDR2 LQKENI.

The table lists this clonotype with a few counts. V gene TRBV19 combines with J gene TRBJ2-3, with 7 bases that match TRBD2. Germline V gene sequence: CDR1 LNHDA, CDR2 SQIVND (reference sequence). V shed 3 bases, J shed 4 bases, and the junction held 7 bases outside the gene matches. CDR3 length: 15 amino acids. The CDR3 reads CASSIRAGESDTQYF. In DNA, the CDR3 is TGTGCCAGTAGTATCCGTGCGGGAGAGTCAGATACGCAGTATTTT.

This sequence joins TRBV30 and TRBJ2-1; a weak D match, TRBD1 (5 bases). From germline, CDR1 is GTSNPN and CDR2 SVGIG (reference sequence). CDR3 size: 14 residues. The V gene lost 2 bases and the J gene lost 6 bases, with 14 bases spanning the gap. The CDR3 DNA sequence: TGTGCCTGGAGTCCCCATGCAGGGATCAATGAGCAGTTCTTC. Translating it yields CAWSPHAGINEQFF.

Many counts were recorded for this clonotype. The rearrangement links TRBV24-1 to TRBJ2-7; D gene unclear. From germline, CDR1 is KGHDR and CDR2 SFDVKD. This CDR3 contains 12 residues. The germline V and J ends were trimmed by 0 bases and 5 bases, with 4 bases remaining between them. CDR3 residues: CATSDLGNEQYF. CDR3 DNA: TGTGCCACCAGTGATTTGGGAAACGAGCAGTACTTC.

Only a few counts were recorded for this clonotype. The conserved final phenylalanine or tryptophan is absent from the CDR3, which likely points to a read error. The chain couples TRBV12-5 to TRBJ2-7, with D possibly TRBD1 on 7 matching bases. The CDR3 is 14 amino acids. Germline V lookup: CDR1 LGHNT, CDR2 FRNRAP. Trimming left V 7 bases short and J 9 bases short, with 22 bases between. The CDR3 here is CASERGTATTRQYS. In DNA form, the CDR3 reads TGTGCTAGTGAACGCGGGACAGCTACTACGAGGCAGTACTCC.

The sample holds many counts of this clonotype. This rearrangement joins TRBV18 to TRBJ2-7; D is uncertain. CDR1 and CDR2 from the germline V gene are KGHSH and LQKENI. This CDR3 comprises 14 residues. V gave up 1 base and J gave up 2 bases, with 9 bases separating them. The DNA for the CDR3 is TGTGCCAGCTCACCACGTCAGACTCCCTACGAGCAGTACTTC. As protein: CASSPRQTPYEQYF.

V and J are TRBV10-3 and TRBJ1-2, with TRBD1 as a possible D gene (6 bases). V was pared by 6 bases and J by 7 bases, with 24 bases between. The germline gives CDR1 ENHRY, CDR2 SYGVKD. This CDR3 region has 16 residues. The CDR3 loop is CAISEDTSTGLFGYTF. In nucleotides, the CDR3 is TGTGCCATCAGCGAGGATACCAGCACAGGGTTGTTTGGCTACACCTTC.

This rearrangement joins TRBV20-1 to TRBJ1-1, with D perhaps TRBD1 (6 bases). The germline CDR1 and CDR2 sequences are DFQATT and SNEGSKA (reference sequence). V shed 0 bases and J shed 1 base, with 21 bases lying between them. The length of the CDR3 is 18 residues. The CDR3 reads CSARDPGGQGRGNTEAFF. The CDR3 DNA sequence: TGCAGTGCTAGAGATCCCGGGGGGCAGGGACGGGGGAACACTGAAGCTTTCTTT.

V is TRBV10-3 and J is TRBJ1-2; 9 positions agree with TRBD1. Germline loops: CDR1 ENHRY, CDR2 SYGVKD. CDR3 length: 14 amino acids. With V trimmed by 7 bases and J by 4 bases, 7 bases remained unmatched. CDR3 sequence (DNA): TGTGCCATCACCGGGGACAGGGATAGCTATGGCTACACCTTC. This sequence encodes CAITGDRDSYGYTF.

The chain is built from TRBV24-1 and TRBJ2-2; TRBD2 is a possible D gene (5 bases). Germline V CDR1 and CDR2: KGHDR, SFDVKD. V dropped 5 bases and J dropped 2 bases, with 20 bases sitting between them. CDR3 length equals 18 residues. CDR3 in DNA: TGTGCCACCAGTGGTACCGACCGGGAAAAGGGTAACACCGGGGAGCTGTTTTTT. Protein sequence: CATSGTDREKGNTGELFF.

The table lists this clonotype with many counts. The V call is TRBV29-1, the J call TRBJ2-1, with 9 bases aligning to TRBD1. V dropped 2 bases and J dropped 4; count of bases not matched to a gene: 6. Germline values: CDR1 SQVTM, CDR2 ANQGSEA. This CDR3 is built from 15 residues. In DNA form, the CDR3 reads TGCAGCGTTGAAAGGGACAGGGCGAGGTACAATGAGCAGTTCTTC. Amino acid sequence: CSVERDRARYNEQFF.

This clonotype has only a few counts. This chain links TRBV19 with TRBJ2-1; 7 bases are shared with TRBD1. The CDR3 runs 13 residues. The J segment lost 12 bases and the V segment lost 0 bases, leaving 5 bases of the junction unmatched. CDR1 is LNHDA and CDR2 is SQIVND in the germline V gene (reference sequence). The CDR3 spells CASSIDGTAGQFF. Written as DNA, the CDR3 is TGTGCCAGTAGTATAGATGGGACAGCAGGGCAGTTCTTC.

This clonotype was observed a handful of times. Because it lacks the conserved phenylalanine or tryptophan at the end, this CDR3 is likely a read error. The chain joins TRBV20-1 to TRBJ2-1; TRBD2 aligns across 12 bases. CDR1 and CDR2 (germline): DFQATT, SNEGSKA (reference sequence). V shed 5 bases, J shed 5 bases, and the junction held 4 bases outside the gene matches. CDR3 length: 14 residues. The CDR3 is CSAPRTSGDNEQFL. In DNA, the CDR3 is TGCAGTGCTCCTCGGACTAGCGGGGACAATGAGCAGTTCCTC.

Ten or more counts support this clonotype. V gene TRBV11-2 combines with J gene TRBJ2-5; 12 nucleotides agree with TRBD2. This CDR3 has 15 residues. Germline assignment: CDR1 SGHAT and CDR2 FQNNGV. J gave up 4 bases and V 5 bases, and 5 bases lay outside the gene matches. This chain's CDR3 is CASSTPTSGRETQYF. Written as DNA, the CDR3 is TGTGCCAGCAGCACACCGACTAGCGGGAGAGAGACCCAGTACTTC.

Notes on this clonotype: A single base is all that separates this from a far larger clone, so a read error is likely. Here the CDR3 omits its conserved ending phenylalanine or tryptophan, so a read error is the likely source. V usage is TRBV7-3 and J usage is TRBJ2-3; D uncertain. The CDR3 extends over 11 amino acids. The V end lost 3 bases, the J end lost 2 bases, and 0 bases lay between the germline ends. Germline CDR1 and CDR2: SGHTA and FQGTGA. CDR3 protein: CASSFTDTQYS. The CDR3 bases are TGTGCCAGCAGCTTCACAGATACGCAGTATTCT.

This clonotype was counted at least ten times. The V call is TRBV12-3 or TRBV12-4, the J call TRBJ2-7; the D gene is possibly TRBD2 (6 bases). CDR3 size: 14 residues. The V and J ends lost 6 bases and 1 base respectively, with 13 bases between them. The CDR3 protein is CASSQGLFSYEQYF. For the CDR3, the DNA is TGTGCCAGCAGCCAGGGACTTTTTTCCTACGAGCAGTACTTC.

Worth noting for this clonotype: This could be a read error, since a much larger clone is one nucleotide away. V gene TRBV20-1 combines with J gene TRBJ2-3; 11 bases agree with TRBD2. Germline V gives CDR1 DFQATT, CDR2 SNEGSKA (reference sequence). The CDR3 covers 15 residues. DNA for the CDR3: TGCAGTGCCGATCATAGCGGGAGGGACTCCTACGAGCAGTGCTTC. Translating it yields CSADHSGRDSYEQCF.

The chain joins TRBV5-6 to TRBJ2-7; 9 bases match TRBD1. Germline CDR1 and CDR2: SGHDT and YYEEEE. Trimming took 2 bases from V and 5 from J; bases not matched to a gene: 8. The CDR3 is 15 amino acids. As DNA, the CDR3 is TGTGCCAGCAGCTTACCGTCCCGGGACAGGGACGAGCAGTACTTC. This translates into CASSLPSRDRDEQYF.

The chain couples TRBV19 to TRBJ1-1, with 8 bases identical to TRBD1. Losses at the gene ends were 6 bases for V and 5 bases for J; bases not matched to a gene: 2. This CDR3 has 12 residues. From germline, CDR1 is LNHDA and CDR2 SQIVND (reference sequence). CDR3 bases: TGTGCCAGTAGGACAGGGGAGACTGAAGCTTTCTTT. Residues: CASRTGETEAFF.

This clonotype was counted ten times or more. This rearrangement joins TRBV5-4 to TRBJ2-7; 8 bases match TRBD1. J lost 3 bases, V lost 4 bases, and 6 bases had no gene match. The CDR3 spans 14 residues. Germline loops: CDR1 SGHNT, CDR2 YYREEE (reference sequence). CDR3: CASSLGQGIYEQYF. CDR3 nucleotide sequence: TGTGCCAGCAGCCTCGGACAGGGAATCTACGAGCAGTACTTC.

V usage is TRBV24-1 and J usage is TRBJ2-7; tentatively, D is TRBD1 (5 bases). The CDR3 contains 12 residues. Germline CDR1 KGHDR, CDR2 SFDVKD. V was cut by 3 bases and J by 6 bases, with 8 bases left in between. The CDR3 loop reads CATSDTGPEQYF. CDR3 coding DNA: TGTGCCACCAGTGATACAGGTCCCGAGCAGTACTTC.